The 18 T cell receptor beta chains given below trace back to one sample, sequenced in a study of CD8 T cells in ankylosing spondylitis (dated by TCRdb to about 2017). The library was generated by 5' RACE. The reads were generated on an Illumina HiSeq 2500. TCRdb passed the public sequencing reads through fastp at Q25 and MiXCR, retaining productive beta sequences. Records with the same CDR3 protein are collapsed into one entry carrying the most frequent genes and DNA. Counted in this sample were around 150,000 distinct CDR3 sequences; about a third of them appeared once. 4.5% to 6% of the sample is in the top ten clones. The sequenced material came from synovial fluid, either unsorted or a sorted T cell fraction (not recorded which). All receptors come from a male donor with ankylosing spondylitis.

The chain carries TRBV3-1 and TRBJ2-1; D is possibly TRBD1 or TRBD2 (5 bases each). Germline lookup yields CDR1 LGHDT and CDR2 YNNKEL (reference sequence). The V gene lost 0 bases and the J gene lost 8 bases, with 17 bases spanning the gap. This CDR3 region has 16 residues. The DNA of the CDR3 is TGTGCCAGCAGCCAAGAGTGGGGGACGGGGCGCGATGAGCAGTTCTTC. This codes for CASSQEWGTGRDEQFF.

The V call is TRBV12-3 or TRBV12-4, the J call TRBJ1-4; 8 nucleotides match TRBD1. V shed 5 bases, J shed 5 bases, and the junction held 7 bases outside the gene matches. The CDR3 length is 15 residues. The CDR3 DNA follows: TGTGCCAGCAGTCCACGACAGGGGCCAAATGAAAAACTGTTTTTT. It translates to CASSPRQGPNEKLFF.

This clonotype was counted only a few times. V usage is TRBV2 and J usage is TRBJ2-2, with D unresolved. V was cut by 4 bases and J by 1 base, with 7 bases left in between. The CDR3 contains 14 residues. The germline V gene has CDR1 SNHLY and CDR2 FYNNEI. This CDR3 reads CASSAWGNTGELFF. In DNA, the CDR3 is TGTGCCAGCAGTGCGTGGGGGAACACCGGGGAGCTGTTTTTT.

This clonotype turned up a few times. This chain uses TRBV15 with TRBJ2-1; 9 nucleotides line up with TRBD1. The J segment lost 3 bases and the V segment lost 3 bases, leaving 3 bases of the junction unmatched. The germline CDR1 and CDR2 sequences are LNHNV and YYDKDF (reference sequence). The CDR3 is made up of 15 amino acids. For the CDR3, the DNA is TGTGCCACCAGCAGGAAGACAGGGGGCTACAATGAGCAGTTCTTC. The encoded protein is CATSRKTGGYNEQFF.

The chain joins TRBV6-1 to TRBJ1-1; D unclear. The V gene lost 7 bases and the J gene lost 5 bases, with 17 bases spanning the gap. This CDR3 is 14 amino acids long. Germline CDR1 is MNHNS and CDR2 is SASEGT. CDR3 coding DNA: TGTGCCAGCATCCCCGGCGGGAGTTGGACTGAAGCTTTCTTT. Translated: CASIPGGSWTEAFF.

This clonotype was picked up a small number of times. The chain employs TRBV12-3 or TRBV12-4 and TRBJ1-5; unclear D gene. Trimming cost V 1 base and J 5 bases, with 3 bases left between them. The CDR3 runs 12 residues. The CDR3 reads CASSLEYQPQHF. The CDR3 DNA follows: TGTGCCAGCAGTTTAGAGTATCAGCCCCAGCATTTT.

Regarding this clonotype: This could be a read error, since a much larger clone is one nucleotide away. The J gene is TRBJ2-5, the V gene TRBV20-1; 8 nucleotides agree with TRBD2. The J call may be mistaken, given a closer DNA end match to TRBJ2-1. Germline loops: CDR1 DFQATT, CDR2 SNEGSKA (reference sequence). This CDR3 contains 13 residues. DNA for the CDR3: TGCAGTGCTCTTAGCGGGGCTCAAGAGACCCAGTTCTTC. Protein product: CSALSGAQETQFF.

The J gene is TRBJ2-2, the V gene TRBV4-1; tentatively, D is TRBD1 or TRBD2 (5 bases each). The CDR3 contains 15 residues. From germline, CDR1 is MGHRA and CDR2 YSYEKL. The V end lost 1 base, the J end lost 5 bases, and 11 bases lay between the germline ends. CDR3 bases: TGCGCCAGCAGCCAAGCTTCGGGGCCGACCGGGGAGCTGTTTTTT. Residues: CASSQASGPTGELFF.

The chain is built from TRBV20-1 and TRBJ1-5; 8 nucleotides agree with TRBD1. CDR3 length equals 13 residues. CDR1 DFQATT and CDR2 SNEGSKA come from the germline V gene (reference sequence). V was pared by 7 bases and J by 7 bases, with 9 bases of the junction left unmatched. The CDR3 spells CSVRQGAGQPQHF. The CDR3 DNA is TGCAGTGTCAGGCAGGGGGCTGGACAGCCCCAGCATTTT.

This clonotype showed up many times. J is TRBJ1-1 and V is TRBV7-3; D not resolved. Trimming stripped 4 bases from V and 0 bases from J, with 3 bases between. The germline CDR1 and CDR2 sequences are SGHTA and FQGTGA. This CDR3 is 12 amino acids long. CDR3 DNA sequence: TGTGCCAGCAGCTACATGAACACTGAAGCTTTCTTT. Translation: CASSYMNTEAFF.

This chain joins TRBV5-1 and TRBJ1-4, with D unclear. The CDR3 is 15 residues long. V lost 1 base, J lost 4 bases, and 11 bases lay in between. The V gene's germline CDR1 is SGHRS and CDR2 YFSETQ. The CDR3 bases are TGCGCCAGCAGCTTGTCGAGACAAGTTAATGAAAAACTGTTTTTT. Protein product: CASSLSRQVNEKLFF.

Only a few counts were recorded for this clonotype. The CDR3, as DNA: TGTGCCAGCAGCTCAACTAGCGGGAGTGGAAATGAGCAGTTCTTC. Protein sequence: CASSSTSGSGNEQFF. V gene TRBV7-2 combines with J gene TRBJ2-1; 11 positions agree with TRBD2. Germline CDR1 and CDR2: SGHTA and FQGNSA. CDR3 length equals 15 residues. J was trimmed by 7 bases and V by 4 bases; bases with no gene match: 6. Complete variable domain (other parts from reference TRBV7-2 and TRBJ2-1): GAGVSQSPSNKVTEKGKDVELRCDPISGHTALYWYRQSLGQGLEFLIYFQGNSAPDKSGLPSDRFSAERTGGSVSTLTIQRTQQEDSAVYLCASSSTSGSGNEQFFGPGTRLTVL.

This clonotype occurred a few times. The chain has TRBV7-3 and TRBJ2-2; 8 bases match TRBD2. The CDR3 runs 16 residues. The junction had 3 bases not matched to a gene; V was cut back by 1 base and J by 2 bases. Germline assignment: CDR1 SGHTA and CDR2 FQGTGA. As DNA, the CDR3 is TGTGCCAGCAGCTTAAATAGCGGGGTCAACACCGGGGAGCTGTTTTTT. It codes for CASSLNSGVNTGELFF.

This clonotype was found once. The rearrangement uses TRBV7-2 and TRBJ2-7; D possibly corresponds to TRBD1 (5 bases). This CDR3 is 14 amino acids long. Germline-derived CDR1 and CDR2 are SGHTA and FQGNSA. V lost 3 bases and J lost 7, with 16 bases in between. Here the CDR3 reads CASSFTGGQGEQYF. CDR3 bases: TGTGCCAGCAGCTTTACTGGCGGCCAGGGAGAGCAGTACTTC. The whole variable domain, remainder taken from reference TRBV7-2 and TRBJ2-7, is GAGVSQSPSNKVTEKGKDVELRCDPISGHTALYWYRQSLGQGLEFLIYFQGNSAPDKSGLPSDRFSAERTGGSVSTLTIQRTQQEDSAVYLCASSFTGGQGEQYFGPGTRLTVT.

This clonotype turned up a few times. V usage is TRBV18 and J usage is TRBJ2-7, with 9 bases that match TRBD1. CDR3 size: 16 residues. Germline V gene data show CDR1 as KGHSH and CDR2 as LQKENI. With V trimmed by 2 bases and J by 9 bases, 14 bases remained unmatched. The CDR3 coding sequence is TGTGCCAGCTCACCAATACGGGACAGGGTGGGATTTGTGCAGTACTTC. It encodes CASSPIRDRVGFVQYF.

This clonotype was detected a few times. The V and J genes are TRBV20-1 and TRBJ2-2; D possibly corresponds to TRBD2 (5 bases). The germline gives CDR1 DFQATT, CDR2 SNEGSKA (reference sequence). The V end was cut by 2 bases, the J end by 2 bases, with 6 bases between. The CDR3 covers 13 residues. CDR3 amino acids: CSARSGNTGELFF. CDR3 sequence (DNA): TGCAGTGCTAGAAGCGGCAACACCGGGGAGCTGTTTTTT.

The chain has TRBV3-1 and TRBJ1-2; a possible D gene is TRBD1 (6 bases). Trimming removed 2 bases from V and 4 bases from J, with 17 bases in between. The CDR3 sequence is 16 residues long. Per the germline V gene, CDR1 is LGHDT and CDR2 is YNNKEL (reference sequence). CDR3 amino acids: CASSQTGGRQGYGYTF. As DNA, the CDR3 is TGTGCCAGCAGCCAAACGGGGGGCCGGCAGGGCTATGGCTACACCTTC.

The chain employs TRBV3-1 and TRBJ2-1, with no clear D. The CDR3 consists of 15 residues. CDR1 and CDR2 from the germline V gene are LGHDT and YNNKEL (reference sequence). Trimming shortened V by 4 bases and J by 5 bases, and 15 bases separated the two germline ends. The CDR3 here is CASSRDLVGNNEQFF. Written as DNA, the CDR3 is TGTGCCAGCAGCCGCGACCTCGTTGGTAACAATGAGCAGTTCTTC.